This T cell receptor beta chain comes out of a study of blood T cell repertoires in COVID-19. CDR1 is MNHEY and CDR2 is SMNVEV in the germline V gene (reference sequence). V shed 6 bases, J shed 4 bases, and the junction held 11 bases outside the gene matches. CDR3 length equals 16 residues. Produced via immunoSEQ multiplex PCR; TCRdb's table is partial and in-frame only. The repertoire holds under 200,000 clones, with more than 80% as singletons. This TCR was recovered from a woman younger than 30 who had recovered from COVID-19. V and J are TRBV27 and TRBJ2-3, with TRBD2 identical over 9 bases. The material sequenced was PBMCs or T cells enriched from blood (not recorded which). CDR3 DNA sequence: TGTGCCAGCAGCCAGACTAGCGGAGGTATTTCAGATACGCAGTATTTT. Amino acid sequence: CASSQTSGGISDTQYF.